A selection of T cell receptor beta chains follows, all from one sample in a study of CD8 T cells in Susac syndrome. TCRdb re-called the immunoSEQ multiplex PCR reads with MiXCR, one entry per CDR3 protein. Of approximately 130,000 distinct CDR3 sequences in the sample, roughly 94% were seen once. Sample: CD4+ T cells from PBMCs. The receptor source for this set is a human donor in good health. Both conserved end residues are part of each CDR3. The size field is filled for only some rows; it gives once, few, many or a size class.

TRBV6-4	NA	TRBJ2-3	CASRRDRADTQYF
TRBV7-8	NA	TRBJ2-7	CASSFGVSYEQYF
TRBV11-2	NA	TRBJ2-7	CASSFVTQEQYF
TRBV10-3	NA	TRBJ1-2	CAITPTGRDYGYTF
TRBV5-1	NA	TRBJ2-1	CASSLDSDRAGSEQFF
TRBV2	once	TRBJ2-6	CASSRDFTVSGANVLTF
TRBV3-1	NA	TRBJ2-1	CASSDEAGAYNEQFF
TRBV6-5	NA	TRBJ2-2	CASSWGGLVGGETGELFF
TRBV11-1	NA	TRBJ1-1	CASSRENTEAFF
TRBV12-3/TRBV12-4	NA	TRBJ2-2	CASRSTGARAGELFF
TRBV30	NA	TRBJ1-1	CAWRMNTEAFF
TRBV19	NA	TRBJ2-5	CASSLSQGSRETQYF
TRBV10-3	NA	TRBJ2-5	CATGDRDRETQYF
TRBV4-2	NA	TRBJ2-7	CASSQDTLAGYEQYF
TRBV20-1	once	TRBJ2-5	CSAPRVGGQETQYF
TRBV18	NA	TRBJ2-3	CASSPQNTDTQYF
TRBV9	NA	TRBJ1-1	CASSLGGALNTEAFF
TRBV6-1	NA	TRBJ2-5	CASSLDPGRETQYF
TRBV28	once	TRBJ1-2	CASSLSRTGGGGYTF
TRBV19	NA	TRBJ2-5	CASTLGGVLETQYF
TRBV2	NA	TRBJ2-1	CASSVSRLEFF
TRBV19	NA	TRBJ2-4	CASSTGPGKNIQYF
TRBV6-4	NA	TRBJ2-5	CASPWPRTSLKETQYF
TRBV12-3/TRBV12-4	NA	TRBJ2-1	CASSWREGGYNEQFF
TRBV12-3/TRBV12-4	NA	TRBJ2-7	CASRAGDSYGEQYF
TRBV29-1	NA	TRBJ1-1	CSVEGQGGPEAFF
TRBV27	NA	TRBJ1-5	CASSSQPREQPQHF
TRBV29-1	NA	TRBJ1-2	CSVGREDGYTF
TRBV5-6	NA	TRBJ2-1	CASSFTGTSVNSYNEQFF
TRBV12-3/TRBV12-4	NA	TRBJ2-6	CASSFETAGSSGANVLTF
TRBV29-1	NA	TRBJ2-1	CSVGRASNEQFF